This record looks at one T cell receptor (beta chain) sequence and its context. In its sample, this clonotype was seen many times. Its antigen is not yet known. The sample holds no much larger clone one base away, and base qualities are not on file. The source of the sample is a study of T cells in Graves' hyperthyroidism and ophthalmopathy (dated by TCRdb to the late 2010s). For the study in its entirety: Peripheral blood samples were taken at the time of initial diagnosis, prior to any treatment. Following sampling, methimazole starting at 30 mg daily was given to hyperthyroidism patients, and high-dose intravenous methylprednisolone was given to ophthalmopathy patients. The 75 to 100 discovery patients were randomly divided into training and test sets at a 7:3 ratio. The paper reports TCR Vbeta CDR3 sequencing of roughly 140 peripheral blood samples: 43 ophthalmopathy, fewer than 80 hyperthyroidism and 17 progressor patients. In addition, the study compared T-cell repertoires in thyroid tissue and in blood from roughly 6 Graves' hyperthyroidism patients. To identify distinguishing TCR V-J signatures, a discovery cohort of some 99 patients was used, comprising some 45 with Graves' ophthalmopathy and 57 with stable Graves' hyperthyroidism. An independent validation cohort of around 19 hyperthyroidism patients and 17 patients who later progressed to ophthalmopathy tested prospective prediction of ophthalmopathy. Here is what the overall study found, with its caveats: A model built on a 13 V-J signature distinguished ophthalmopathy from stable hyperthyroidism, reaching around 90% sensitivity and about 81% specificity in cross-validation and 80%/75% in testing. In validation, the model predicted progression to ophthalmopathy a median of about 6.8 months before onset, with over 60% sensitivity and 72.22% specificity. Sample size was not statistically predetermined, and blinding of investigators to group allocation was not performed. Most expanded thyroid clonotypes (frequency above 0.001) were also detected in blood, a finding suggesting that blood repertoires may reflect thyroid immune responses.

Trimming takes 5 bases from V and 7 bases from J, and the germline ends sit 20 bases apart. Taken from cysteine to phenylalanine, the CDR3 has 15 residues. Only the CDR3 portion is preserved as DNA: 45 bases, with reading frame beginning at the first base. A patient counted as having stable Graves' hyperthyroidism if no progression to ophthalmopathy occurred over 18 months of follow-up. Hyperthyroidism patients were aged 18 to 65 years and newly diagnosed, with disease duration of less than 2 months. Patients with uncontrolled infections, other autoimmune diseases, pregnancy or lactation were excluded. Diagnoses were based on clinical symptoms, serum thyroxine and TRAb, thyroid ultrasound and orbital computed tomography. PBMCs were isolated from 7.5 to 10 ml of fresh peripheral blood by Ficoll-Paque density gradient centrifugation. Trizol reagent was used to extract total RNA, and RNA quality was then checked on an Agilent 2100 Bioanalyzer.

TCR beta CDR3 regions were amplified from RNA transcripts. The first round of RT-PCR for the TCR CDR3 was performed with the HTBI primer set and the Qiagen OneStep RT-PCR kit. Libraries were constructed in a second round of multiplex PCR, after which size selection and purification were carried out. The libraries were sequenced on an Illumina HiSeq2000 using paired-end 100 bp reads. In the source study's methods: SOAPnuke was used to process the raw data, removing reads that contained adapters or uncalled bases, had a mean Phred below 15, or lacked an exact match to the constant primer or identifier. COPE v1.2.5 was used to merge the high-quality paired reads, and each unique nucleotide sequence was defined as a clonotype. MiTCR v1.1 was used to align clonotypes to the IMGT TRBV, TRBD and TRBJ reference segments. The analysis included only V-J combinations with a frequency above 0.0001, which together covered 99% to 99.2% of the repertoires. A TCS score was defined as the ratio between F50 (clonal expansion) and ExV (chaos), using BLOSUM62-based TCRdist between CDR3 peptides within each V-J. Welch's t-statistics and random forest reduced some 510 V-J features to 10 to 15, which were used in a naive Bayes classifier (R e1071). TCRdb reanalyzed the raw reads on its own, using fastp at Q25 for trimming and MiXCR for clone calling, and kept in-frame beta chains. CDR3 protein sequences are deduplicated, and each keeps its most common genes and DNA. None of the V and J calls come from the authors' own analysis; TCRdb made them. This sample gives around 480,000 distinct CDR3 sequences in total; 13% to 15% of them show up just once. The ten largest account for around a sixth of the sample.

The sequenced material came from blood. This clonotype was obtained from a woman under 30 with Graves' hyperthyroidism. Rearrangement joined TRBV12-3 or TRBV12-4 to TRBJ1-1; a tentative D match to TRBD1 spans 5 bases. This receptor carries the CDR3 CASSTGDSPEGEAFF. The DNA sequence reads TGTGCCAGCAGTACCGGGGACTCCCCTGAGGGTGAAGCTTTCTTT.